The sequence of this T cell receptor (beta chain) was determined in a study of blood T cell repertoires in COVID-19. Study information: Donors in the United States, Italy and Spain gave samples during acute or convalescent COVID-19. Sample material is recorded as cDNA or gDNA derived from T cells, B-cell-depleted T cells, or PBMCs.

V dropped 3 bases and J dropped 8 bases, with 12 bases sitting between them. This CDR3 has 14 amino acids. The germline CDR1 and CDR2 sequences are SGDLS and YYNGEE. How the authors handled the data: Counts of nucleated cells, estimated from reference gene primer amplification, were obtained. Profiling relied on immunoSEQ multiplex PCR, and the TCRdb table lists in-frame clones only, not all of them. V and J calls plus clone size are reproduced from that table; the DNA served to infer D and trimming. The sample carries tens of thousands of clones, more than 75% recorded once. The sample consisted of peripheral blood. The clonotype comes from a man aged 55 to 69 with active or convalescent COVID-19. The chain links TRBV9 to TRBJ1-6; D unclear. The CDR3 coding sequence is TGTGCCAGCAGCGCCGACACTTTCTATTCACCCCTCCACTTT. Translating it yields CASSADTFYSPLHF. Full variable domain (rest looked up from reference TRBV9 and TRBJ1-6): DSGVTQTPKHLITATGQRVTLRCSPRSGDLSVYWYQQSLDQGLQFLIQYYNGEERAKGNILERFSAQQFPDLHSELNLSSLELGDSALYFCASSADTFYSPLHFGNGTRLTVT.